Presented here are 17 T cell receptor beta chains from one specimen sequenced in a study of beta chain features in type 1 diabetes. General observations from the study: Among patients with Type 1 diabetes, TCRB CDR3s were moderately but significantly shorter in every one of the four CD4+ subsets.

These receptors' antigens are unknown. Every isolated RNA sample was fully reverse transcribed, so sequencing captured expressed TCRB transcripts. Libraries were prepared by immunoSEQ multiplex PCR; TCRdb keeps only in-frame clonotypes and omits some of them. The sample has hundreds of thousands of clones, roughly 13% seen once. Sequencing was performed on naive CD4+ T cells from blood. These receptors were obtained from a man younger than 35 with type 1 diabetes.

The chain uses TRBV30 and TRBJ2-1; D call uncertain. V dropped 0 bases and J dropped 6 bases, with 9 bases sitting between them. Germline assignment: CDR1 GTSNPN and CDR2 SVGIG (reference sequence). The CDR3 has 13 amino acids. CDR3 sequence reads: CAWSVYYANEQFF. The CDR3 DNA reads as TGTGCCTGGAGTGTTTACTATGCCAATGAGCAGTTCTTC.

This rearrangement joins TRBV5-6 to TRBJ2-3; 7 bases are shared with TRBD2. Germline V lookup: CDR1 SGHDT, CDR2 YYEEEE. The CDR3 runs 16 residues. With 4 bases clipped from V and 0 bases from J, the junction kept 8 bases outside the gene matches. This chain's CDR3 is CASSVSGAYSTDTQYF. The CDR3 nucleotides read TGTGCCAGCAGCGTGAGCGGGGCCTATAGCACAGATACGCAGTATTTT.

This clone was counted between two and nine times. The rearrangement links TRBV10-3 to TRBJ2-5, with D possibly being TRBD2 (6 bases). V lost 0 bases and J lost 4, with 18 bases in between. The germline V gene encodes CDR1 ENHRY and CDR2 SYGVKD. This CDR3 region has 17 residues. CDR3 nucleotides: TGTGCCATCAGTGAGTCGTATTCAGGAACCGGGAGAGAGACCCAGTACTTC. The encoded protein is CAISESYSGTGRETQYF.

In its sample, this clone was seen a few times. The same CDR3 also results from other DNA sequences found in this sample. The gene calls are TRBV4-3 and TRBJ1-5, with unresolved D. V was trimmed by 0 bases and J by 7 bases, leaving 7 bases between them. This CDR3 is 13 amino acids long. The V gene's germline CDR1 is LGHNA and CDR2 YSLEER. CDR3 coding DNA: TGCGCCAGCAGCCAAGATTCTAGACAGCCCCAGCATTTT. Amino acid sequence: CASSQDSRQPQHF.

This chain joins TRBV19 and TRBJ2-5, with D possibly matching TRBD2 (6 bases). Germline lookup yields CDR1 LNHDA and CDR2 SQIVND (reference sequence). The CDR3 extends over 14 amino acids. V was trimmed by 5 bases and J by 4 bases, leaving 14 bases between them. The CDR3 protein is CASSSPVGGETQYF. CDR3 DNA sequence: TGTGCCAGTAGTTCCCCTGTCGGGGGAGAGACCCAGTACTTC.

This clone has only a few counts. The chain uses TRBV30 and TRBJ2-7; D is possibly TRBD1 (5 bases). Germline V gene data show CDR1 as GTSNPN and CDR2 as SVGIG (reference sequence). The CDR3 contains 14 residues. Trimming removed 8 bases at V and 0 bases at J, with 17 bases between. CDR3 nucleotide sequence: TGTGCCCATAAACAAGACAGCAGCTCCTACGAGCAGTACTTC. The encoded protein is CAHKQDSSSYEQYF.

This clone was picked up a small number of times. CDR3 coding DNA: TGTGCCAGCAGCCGCATTGTTGACACTGAAGCTTTCTTT. Translated: CASSRIVDTEAFF. The chain couples TRBV7-9 to TRBJ1-1; D is uncertain. The CDR3 totals 13 residues. Trimming removed 5 bases from V and 3 bases from J, with 10 bases in between. Germline-derived CDR1 and CDR2 are SEHNR and FQNEAQ (reference sequence).

In DNA form, the CDR3 reads TGTGCCAGCAAACTCGGAGGGGATGACGGTGGCTACACCTTC. Amino acids: CASKLGGDDGGYTF. The chain joins TRBV5-4 to TRBJ1-2, with D possibly being TRBD1 (5 bases). The CDR3 runs to 14 residues. V lost 6 bases and J 7 bases, leaving 19 bases between the germline ends. Germline V gene sequence: CDR1 SGHNT, CDR2 YYREEE (reference sequence).

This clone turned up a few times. CDR3 nucleotides: TGCAGCACCCAAACGGACAGCACAGATACGCAGTATTTT. It is translated as CSTQTDSTDTQYF. This chain connects TRBV29-1 to TRBJ2-3; no reliable D call. V was pared by 8 bases and J by 0 bases, with 12 bases between. The CDR3 consists of 13 residues. Germline CDR1 is SQVTM and CDR2 is ANQGSEA.

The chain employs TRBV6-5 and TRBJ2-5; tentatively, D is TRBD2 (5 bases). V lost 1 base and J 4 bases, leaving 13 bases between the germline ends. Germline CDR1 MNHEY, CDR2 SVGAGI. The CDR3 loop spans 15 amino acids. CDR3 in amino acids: CASSYLVGGRETQYF. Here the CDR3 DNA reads TGTGCCAGCAGTTACTTGGTCGGAGGTCGAGAGACCCAGTACTTC.

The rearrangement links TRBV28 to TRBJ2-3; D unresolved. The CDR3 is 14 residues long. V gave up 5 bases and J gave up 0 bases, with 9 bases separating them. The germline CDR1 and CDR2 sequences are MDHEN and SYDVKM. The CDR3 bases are TGTGCCAGCAGTGCGATCGGTAGCACAGATACGCAGTATTTT. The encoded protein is CASSAIGSTDTQYF.

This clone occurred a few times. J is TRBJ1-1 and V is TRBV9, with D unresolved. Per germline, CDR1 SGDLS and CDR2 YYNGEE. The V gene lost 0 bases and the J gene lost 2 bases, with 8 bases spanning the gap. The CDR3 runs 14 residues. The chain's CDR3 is CASSVGQFNTEAFF. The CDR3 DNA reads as TGTGCCAGCAGCGTAGGGCAGTTTAACACTGAAGCTTTCTTT.

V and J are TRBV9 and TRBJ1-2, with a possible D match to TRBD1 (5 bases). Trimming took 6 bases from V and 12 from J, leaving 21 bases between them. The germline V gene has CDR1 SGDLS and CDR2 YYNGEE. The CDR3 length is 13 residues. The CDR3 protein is CASNPGQEGIHTF. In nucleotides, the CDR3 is TGTGCCAGCAACCCCGGGCAGGAGGGGATCCACACCTTC.

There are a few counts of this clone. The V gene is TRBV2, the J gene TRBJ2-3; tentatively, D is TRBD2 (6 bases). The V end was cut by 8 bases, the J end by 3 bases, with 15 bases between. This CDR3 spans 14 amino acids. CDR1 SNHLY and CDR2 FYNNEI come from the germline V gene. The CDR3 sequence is CASRRGGWTDTQYF. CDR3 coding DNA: TGTGCCAGCCGGAGGGGTGGTTGGACAGATACGCAGTATTTT.

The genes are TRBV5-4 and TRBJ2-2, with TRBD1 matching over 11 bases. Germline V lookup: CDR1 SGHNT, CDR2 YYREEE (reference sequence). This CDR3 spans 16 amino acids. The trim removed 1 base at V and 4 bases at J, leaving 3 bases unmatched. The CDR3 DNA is TGTGCCAGCAGCTTGCCCGGGACAGGGGGCACCGGGGAGCTGTTTTTT. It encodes CASSLPGTGGTGELFF.

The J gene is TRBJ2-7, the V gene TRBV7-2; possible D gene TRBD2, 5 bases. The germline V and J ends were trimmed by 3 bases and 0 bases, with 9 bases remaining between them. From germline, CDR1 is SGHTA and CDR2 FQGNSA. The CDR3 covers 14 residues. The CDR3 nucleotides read TGTGCCAGCAGCTTCGGAGGAAGCTCCTACGAGCAGTACTTC. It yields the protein CASSFGGSSYEQYF.

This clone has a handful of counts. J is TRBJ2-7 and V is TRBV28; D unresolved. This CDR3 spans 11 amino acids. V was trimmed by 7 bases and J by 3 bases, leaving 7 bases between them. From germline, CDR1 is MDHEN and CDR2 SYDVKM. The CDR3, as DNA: TGTGCCAGCACGGCGGACTACGAGCAGTACTTC. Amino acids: CASTADYEQYF. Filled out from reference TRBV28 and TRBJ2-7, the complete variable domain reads DVKVTQSSRYLVKRTGEKVFLECVQDMDHENMFWYRQDPGLGLRLIYFSYDVKMKEKGDIPEGYSVSREKKERFSLILESASTNQTSMYLCASTADYEQYFGPGTRLTVT.